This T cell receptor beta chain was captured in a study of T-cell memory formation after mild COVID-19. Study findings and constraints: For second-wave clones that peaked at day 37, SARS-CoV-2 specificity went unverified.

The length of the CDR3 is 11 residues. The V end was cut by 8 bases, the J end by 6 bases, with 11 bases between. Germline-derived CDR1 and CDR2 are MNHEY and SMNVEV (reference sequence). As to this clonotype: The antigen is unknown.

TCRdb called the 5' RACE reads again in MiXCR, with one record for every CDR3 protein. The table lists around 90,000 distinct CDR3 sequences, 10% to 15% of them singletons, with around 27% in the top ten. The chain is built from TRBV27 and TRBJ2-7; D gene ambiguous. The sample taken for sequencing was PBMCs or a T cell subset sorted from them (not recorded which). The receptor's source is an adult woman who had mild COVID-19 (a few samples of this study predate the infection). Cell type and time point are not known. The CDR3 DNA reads TGTGCCAGCGGGTGGGGATCCGAGCAGTACTTC. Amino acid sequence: CASGWGSEQYF.